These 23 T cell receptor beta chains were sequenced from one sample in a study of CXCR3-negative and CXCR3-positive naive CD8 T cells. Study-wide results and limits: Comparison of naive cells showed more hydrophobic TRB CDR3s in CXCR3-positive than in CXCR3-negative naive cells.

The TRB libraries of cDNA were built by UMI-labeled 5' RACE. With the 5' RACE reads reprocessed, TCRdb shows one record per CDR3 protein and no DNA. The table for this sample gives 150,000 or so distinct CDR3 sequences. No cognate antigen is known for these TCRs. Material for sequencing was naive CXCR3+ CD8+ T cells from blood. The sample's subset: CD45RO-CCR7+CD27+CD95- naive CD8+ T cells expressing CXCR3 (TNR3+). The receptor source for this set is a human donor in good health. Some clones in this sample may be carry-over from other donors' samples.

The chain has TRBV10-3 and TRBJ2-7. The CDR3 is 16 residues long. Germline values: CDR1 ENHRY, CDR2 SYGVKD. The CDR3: CAISESSGPSSYEQYF.

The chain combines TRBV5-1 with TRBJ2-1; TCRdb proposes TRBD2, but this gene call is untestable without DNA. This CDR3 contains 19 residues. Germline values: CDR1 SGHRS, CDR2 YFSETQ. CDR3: CASSWIVAGGPTAGNEQFF.

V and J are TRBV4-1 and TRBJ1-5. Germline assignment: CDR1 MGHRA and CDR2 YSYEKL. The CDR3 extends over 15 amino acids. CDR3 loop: CASSQEGGGNQPQHF.

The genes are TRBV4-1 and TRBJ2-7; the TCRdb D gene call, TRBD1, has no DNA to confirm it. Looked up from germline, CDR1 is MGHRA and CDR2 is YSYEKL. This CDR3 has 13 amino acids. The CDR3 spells CASSQERGYEQYF.

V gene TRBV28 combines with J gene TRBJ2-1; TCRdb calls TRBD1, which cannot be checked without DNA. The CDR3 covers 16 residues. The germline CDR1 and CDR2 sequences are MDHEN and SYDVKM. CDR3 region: CASSFPGQGAGDEQFF.

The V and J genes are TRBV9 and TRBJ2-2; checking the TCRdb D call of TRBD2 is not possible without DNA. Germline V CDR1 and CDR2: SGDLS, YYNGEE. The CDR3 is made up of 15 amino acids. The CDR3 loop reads CASSASGGNTGELFF.

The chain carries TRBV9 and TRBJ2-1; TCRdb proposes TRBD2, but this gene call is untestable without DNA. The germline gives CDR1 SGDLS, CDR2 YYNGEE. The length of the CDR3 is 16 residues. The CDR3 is CASSFGAGDLDNEQFF.

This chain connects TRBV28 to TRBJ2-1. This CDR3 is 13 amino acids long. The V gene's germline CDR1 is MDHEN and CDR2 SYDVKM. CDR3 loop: CASGLGSYNEQFF.

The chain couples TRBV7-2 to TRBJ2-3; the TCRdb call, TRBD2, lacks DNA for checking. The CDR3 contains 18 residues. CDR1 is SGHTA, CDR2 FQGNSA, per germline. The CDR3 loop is CASSFLALAGGKVDTQYF.

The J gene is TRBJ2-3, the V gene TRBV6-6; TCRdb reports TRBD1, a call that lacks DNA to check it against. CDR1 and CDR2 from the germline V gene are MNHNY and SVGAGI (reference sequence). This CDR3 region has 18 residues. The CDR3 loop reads CASRHGRPGQGDPDTQYF.

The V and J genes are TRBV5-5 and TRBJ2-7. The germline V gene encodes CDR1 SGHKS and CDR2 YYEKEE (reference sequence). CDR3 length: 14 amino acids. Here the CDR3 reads CASSLWQSSYEQYF.

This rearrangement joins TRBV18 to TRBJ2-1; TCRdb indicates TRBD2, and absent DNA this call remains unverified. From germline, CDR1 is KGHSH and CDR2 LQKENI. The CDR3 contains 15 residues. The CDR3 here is CASSRTGTSYNEQFF.

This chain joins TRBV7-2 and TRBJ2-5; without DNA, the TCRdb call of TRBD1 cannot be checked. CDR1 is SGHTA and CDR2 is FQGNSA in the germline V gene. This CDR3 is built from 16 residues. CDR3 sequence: CASSLGRQGAGETQYF.

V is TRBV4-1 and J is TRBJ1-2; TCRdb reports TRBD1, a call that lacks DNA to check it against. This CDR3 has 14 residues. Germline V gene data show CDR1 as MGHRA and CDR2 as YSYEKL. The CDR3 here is CASSQGGIFYGYTF.

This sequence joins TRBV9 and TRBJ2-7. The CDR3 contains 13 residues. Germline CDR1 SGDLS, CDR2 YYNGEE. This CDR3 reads CASSADISYEQYF.

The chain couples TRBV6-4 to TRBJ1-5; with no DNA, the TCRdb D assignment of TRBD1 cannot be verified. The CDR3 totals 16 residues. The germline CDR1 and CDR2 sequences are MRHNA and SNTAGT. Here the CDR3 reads CASSVQPGHCSQPQHF.

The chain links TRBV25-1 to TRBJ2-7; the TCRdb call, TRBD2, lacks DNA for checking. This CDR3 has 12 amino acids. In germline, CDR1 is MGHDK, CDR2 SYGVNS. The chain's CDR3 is CASSEGVSEQYF.

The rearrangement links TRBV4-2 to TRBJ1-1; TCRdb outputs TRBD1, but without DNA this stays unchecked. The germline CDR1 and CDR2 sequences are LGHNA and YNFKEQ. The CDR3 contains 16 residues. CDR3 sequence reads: CASSQDIWAINTEAFF.

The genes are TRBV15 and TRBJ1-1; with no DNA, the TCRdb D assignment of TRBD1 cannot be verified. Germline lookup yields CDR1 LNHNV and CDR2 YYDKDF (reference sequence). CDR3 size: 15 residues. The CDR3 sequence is CATSIYRSPNTEAFF.

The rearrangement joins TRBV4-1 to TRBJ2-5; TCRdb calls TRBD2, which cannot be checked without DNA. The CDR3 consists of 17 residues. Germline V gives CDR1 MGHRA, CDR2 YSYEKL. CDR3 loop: CASSQVKTGGSGETQYF.

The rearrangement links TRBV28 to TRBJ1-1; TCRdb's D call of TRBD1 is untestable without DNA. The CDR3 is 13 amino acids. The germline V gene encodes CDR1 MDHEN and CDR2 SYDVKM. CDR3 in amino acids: CASSLRGLGEAFF.

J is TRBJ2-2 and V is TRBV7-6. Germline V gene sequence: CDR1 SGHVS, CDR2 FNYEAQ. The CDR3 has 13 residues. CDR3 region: CASSLGGTGELFF.

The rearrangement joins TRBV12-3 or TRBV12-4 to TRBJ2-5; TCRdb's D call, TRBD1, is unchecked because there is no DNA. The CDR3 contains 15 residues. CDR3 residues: CASSLGSPGWETQYF.